Detailed here is one T cell receptor beta chain. Its antigen is unidentified. This entry is derived from a study of vaccination effects on CD4 cells after COVID-19. Antigen-specific CD4+ T cells were expanded with viral peptide pools in the ViraFEST assay before sequencing. The culture ran for around ten days before CD4+ T cells were isolated. The V end was cut by 6 bases, the J end by 8 bases, with 8 bases between. CDR3 length: 11 amino acids. Germline CDR1 reads LGHDT; CDR2 reads YNNKEL (reference sequence). Sequencing was performed with immunoSEQ multiplex PCR; in TCRdb, only in-frame clones are kept and a portion is missing. This table has fewer than 25,000 clones, 73% appearing once.

Specimen: CD4+ T cells from PBMCs cultured with HCoV-229E spike peptides, collected before COVID-19 vaccination. The TCR was taken from a human donor who received a COVID-19 vaccine. The V call is TRBV3-1 (or the pseudogene TRBV3-2), the J call TRBJ2-1; D is ambiguous. CDR3 sequence reads: CASSRGYEQFF. DNA of the CDR3: TGTGCCAGCAGTCGCGGATATGAGCAGTTCTTC.